This T cell receptor beta chain was identified during a study of post-analysis software for immune sequencing data. Study overall: The disease courses covered relapsing-remitting, secondary progressive and progressive-relapsing multiple sclerosis. Study-wide results and limits: Relative to controls, patients had a handful of TRBV segments at higher frequency, with TRBV5-6, TRBV5-1 and TRBV20-1 among these. A significant reduction in normalized Chao1 diversity was observed in multiple sclerosis patients versus controls. Same-batch preparations were strongly co-clustered by F measure.

The CDR3 length is 14 residues. The germline gives CDR1 SGHRS, CDR2 YFSETQ. Trimming left V 0 bases short and J 2 bases short, with 9 bases between. In its sample, this clonotype was seen a few times. The antigen remains undetermined. cDNA libraries for TCR beta contained unique molecular identifiers. Once 1 to 10 million T cells were used, roughly 0.5 million cDNA molecules resulted. A single record per CDR3 protein comes from TCRdb applying MiXCR to the PCR reads. Here the sample spans about 810,000 distinct CDR3 sequences, about 57% being singletons. The TCR comes from a girl aged 10 to 17 with multiple sclerosis. Sequenced material: blood. This chain connects TRBV5-1 to TRBJ2-7; D unclear. DNA of the CDR3: TGCGCCAGCAGCTTGGTGGGCGTCACCTACGAGCAGTACTTC. It specifies CASSLVGVTYEQYF.